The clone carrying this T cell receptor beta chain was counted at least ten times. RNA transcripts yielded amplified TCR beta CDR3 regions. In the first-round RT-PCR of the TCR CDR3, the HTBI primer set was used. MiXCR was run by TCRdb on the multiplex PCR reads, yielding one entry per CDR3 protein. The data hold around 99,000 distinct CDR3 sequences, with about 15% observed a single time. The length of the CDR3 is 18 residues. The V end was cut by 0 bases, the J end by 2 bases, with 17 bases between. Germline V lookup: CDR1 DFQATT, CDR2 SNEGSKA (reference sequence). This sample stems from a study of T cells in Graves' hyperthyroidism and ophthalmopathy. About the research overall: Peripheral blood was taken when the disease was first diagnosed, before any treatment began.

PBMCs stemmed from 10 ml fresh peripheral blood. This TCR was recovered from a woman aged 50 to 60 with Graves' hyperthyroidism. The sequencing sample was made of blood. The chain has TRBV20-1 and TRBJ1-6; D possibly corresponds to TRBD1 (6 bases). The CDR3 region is CSARDRGQGSTYNSPLHF. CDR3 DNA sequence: TGCAGTGCTAGAGATCGGGGGCAGGGGAGTACCTATAATTCACCCCTCCACTTT.